A single sample is the source of the 23 T cell receptor beta chains below, sequenced in a study of post-analysis software for immune sequencing data. Study-wide points: Patients carried roughly five TRBV segments more frequently than controls did, and TRBV5-6, TRBV5-1 and TRBV20-1 were among them.

Tagging with unique molecular identifiers was a feature of the TCR beta cDNA libraries. MiXCR, applied by TCRdb to the PCR reads, yields one record per CDR3 protein. This repertoire shows about 540,000 distinct CDR3 sequences, around 36% found once; its top ten account for less than 6%. Their specific antigens are unknown. Sequences were obtained from blood. The origin of the receptors is a girl aged 2 to 17 with multiple sclerosis.

This chain uses TRBV7-2 with TRBJ2-7; 10 positions match TRBD2. Trimming removed 1 base from V and 3 bases from J; junction bases left unmatched: 3. The CDR3 covers 15 residues. The germline gives CDR1 SGHTA, CDR2 FQGNSA. In DNA form, the CDR3 reads TGTGCCAGCAGCTTAGAAGCGGGGGGGCTCTACGAGCAGTACTTC. Its translation: CASSLEAGGLYEQYF.

The V call is TRBV3-1, the J call TRBJ2-7; 9 nucleotides line up with TRBD2. V was clipped by 4 bases and J by 2 bases; unmatched bases: 9. The V gene's germline CDR1 is LGHDT and CDR2 YNNKEL (reference sequence). The CDR3 length is 16 residues. The CDR3 DNA sequence: TGTGCCAGCAGCCGGATGCTAGCGGGGAGTCCCTACGAGCAGTACTTC. This encodes CASSRMLAGSPYEQYF.

The V gene is TRBV7-3, the J gene TRBJ2-5, with 12 positions matching TRBD1. CDR3 size: 16 residues. J gave up 5 bases and V 5 bases, and 9 bases lay outside the gene matches. The germline CDR1 and CDR2 sequences are SGHTA and FQGTGA. CDR3 DNA: TGTGCCAGCAGCCCTAGAACCGGGACAGGGGGCGAGACCCAGTACTTC. This encodes CASSPRTGTGGETQYF.

The gene calls are TRBV2 and TRBJ2-1, with TRBD2 as a possible D gene (6 bases). Germline CDR1 is SNHLY and CDR2 is FYNNEI. The germline V and J ends were trimmed by 10 bases and 9 bases, with 22 bases remaining between them. The CDR3 extends over 14 amino acids. CDR3 amino acids: CATLETSARGEQFF. The CDR3 DNA is TGTGCCACCCTGGAGACTAGTGCGCGGGGTGAGCAGTTCTTC. Combining the CDR3 with reference TRBV2 and TRBJ2-1 gives the whole variable domain EPEVTQTPSHQVTQMGQEVILRCVPISNHLYFYWYRQILGQKVEFLVSFYNNEISEKSEIFDDQFSVERPDGSNFTLKIRSTKLEDSAMYFCATLETSARGEQFFGPGTRLTVL.

The chain joins TRBV5-1 to TRBJ2-3; D possibly corresponds to TRBD2 (5 bases). Germline CDR1 and CDR2: SGHRS and YFSETQ. Trimming cost V 7 bases and J 3 bases, with 12 bases left between them. The CDR3 consists of 13 residues. CDR3 sequence (DNA): TGCGCCAGCGGGAAAAGGGAGACAGATACGCAGTATTTT. It specifies CASGKRETDTQYF.

This clonotype was found a few times. V is TRBV29-1 and J is TRBJ1-5, with D perhaps TRBD1 (5 bases). The CDR3 consists of 13 residues. V was clipped by 4 bases and J by 4 bases, with 11 bases between them. CDR1 is SQVTM, CDR2 ANQGSEA, per germline. CDR3 sequence (DNA): TGCAGCGTTGGGTCAGGGATAAATCAGCCCCAGCATTTT. It codes for CSVGSGINQPQHF.

This clonotype was found many times. The chain joins TRBV29-1 to TRBJ2-1; D is perhaps TRBD2 (6 bases). The CDR3 has 13 residues. From germline, CDR1 is SQVTM and CDR2 ANQGSEA. Trimming removed 6 bases from V and 0 bases from J, with 9 bases in between. The DNA for the CDR3 is TGCAGCGTAGCGGGTGGCTCCTACAATGAGCAGTTCTTC. Translated: CSVAGGSYNEQFF.

The V and J genes are TRBV12-3 or TRBV12-4 and TRBJ2-5, with 8 positions matching TRBD1. The CDR3 totals 17 residues. V gave up 6 bases and J gave up 5 bases; unmatched junction bases: 17. The CDR3 nucleotides are TGTGCCAGCAGAACAAGACGTGGCAGGGGGCCTTCGGAGACCCAGTACTTC. Translated, it gives CASRTRRGRGPSETQYF.

This clonotype showed up just a few times. V usage is TRBV9 and J usage is TRBJ1-2; D is ambiguous. Trimming removed 2 bases at V and 8 bases at J, with 13 bases between. The CDR3 has 13 amino acids. Germline lookup yields CDR1 SGDLS and CDR2 YYNGEE. The chain's CDR3 is CASSVGSGAGYTF. CDR3 in DNA: TGTGCCAGCAGCGTTGGGTCCGGTGCCGGCTACACCTTC.

The chain joins TRBV20-1 to TRBJ2-1, with TRBD1 matching over 8 bases. Germline lookup yields CDR1 DFQATT and CDR2 SNEGSKA (reference sequence). CDR3 length: 15 amino acids. J lost 7 bases, V lost 6 bases, and 14 bases had no gene match. CDR3 protein: CSAPPTDRVQNEQFF. The CDR3 region has the DNA TGCAGTGCCCCACCGACGGACAGGGTTCAAAATGAGCAGTTCTTC.

This clonotype was recorded a few times. This chain connects TRBV28 to TRBJ2-7, with 8 positions matching TRBD1. Germline assignment: CDR1 MDHEN and CDR2 SYDVKM. The trim removed 6 bases at V and 3 bases at J, leaving 10 bases unmatched. The CDR3 loop spans 15 amino acids. The CDR3 loop reads CASRHQGAPLYEQYF. CDR3 sequence (DNA): TGTGCCAGCAGACATCAGGGGGCCCCGCTCTACGAGCAGTACTTC.

CDR3 DNA: TGCAGTTACGGGGGCTTTAGCACAGATACGCAGTATTTT. It is translated as CSYGGFSTDTQYF. The J gene is TRBJ2-3, the V gene TRBV29-1, with D possibly being TRBD1 or TRBD2 (6 bases each). Germline V CDR1 and CDR2: SQVTM, ANQGSEA. This CDR3 region has 13 residues.

V gene TRBV7-9 combines with J gene TRBJ2-5, with 13 bases fitting TRBD2. This CDR3 is built from 16 residues. Germline V gene data show CDR1 as SEHNR and CDR2 as FQNEAQ (reference sequence). V was clipped by 4 bases and J by 5 bases; unmatched bases: 7. CDR3 in amino acids: CASSSGLAGLVETQYF. Here the CDR3 DNA reads TGTGCCAGCAGCTCGGGACTAGCGGGGTTGGTGGAGACCCAGTACTTC.

This clonotype was counted ten times or more. J is TRBJ2-7 and V is TRBV7-6; D ambiguous. The germline V gene has CDR1 SGHVS and CDR2 FNYEAQ. The CDR3 runs to 12 residues. Trimming stripped 0 bases from V and 3 bases from J, with 3 bases between. The CDR3 DNA is TGTGCCAGCAGCTTAGCCCGCTACGAGCAGTACTTC. This sequence encodes CASSLARYEQYF.

A word on this clonotype: No conserved phenylalanine or tryptophan is present at the end of the CDR3, so a read error is the likely explanation. V is TRBV20-1 and J is TRBJ2-3; D call uncertain. Germline loops: CDR1 DFQATT, CDR2 SNEGSKA (reference sequence). V gave up 2 bases and J gave up 2 bases, with 5 bases separating them. The CDR3 length is 12 residues. DNA for the CDR3: TGCAGTGCTAGACCCCCCACAGATACGCAGTATGTT. Amino acid sequence: CSARPPTDTQYV.

Only a few counts were recorded for this clonotype. The chain employs TRBV29-1 and TRBJ2-7, with unresolved D. The CDR3 consists of 12 residues. Trimming stripped 4 bases from V and 1 base from J, with 8 bases between. From germline, CDR1 is SQVTM and CDR2 ANQGSEA. CDR3 sequence (DNA): TGCAGCGTTGCTGAACTATCCTACGAGCAGTACTTC. Its translation is CSVAELSYEQYF.

The rearrangement joins TRBV24-1 to TRBJ1-1, with TRBD1 as a possible D gene (6 bases). Germline V lookup: CDR1 KGHDR, CDR2 SFDVKD. Trimming removed 4 bases from V and 0 bases from J, with 14 bases in between. The CDR3 totals 16 residues. The CDR3 sequence is CATSDGATGLNTEAFF. The CDR3 bases are TGTGCCACCAGTGACGGCGCAACAGGGTTGAACACTGAAGCTTTCTTT.

The J gene is TRBJ2-6, the V gene TRBV27; D is unclear. From germline, CDR1 is MNHEY and CDR2 SMNVEV (reference sequence). Trimming cost V 6 bases and J 2 bases, with 11 bases left between them. This CDR3 is 15 amino acids long. CDR3 DNA: TGTGCCAGCAGAATCTTGGGAACTGGGGCCAACGTCCTGACTTTC. It yields the protein CASRILGTGANVLTF.

This chain's CDR3 is CASSPRPADTGELFF. As DNA, the CDR3 is TGTGCCAGCAGCCCCCGTCCAGCGGACACCGGGGAGCTGTTTTTT. The chain joins TRBV7-2 to TRBJ2-2, with D perhaps matching TRBD2 (5 bases). The V end lost 5 bases, the J end lost 3 bases, and 13 bases lay between the germline ends. The germline gives CDR1 SGHTA, CDR2 FQGNSA. The CDR3 is made up of 15 amino acids.

This chain joins TRBV12-3 or TRBV12-4 and TRBJ2-3, with D possibly being TRBD1 or TRBD2 (5 bases each). The ends were cut back, 7 bases at V and 6 bases at J, with 11 bases in the middle. The CDR3 has 12 residues. The CDR3 bases are TGTGCCAGCATGGGGCGGGCCGATACGCAGTATTTT. This translates into CASMGRADTQYF.

This clonotype was counted a single time. The gene calls are TRBV12-5 and TRBJ1-1; D is unresolved. This CDR3 has 12 residues. Germline loops: CDR1 LGHNT, CDR2 FRNRAP. Between the trimmed V and J ends, which lost 6 bases and 1 base, there was a span of 6 bases. The DNA of the CDR3 is TGTGCTAGTGGATCCCAGAACACTGAAGCTTTCTTT. Amino acid sequence: CASGSQNTEAFF.

In regard to this clonotype: A junction boundary mismatches the germline segment, possibly from a read error. This chain links TRBV18 with TRBJ2-1; the D gene is possibly TRBD1 (6 bases). This CDR3 has 15 amino acids. CDR1 KGHSH and CDR2 LQKENI come from the germline V gene. In DNA, the CDR3 is TGTGCCAGCTCACGTTACAGGGAAGCGGACAATGGGCAGTTCTTC. This encodes CASSRYREADNGQFF.

Only a few counts were recorded for this clonotype. The gene calls are TRBV7-3 and TRBJ2-1; D gene ambiguous. The germline V gene has CDR1 SGHTA and CDR2 FQGTGA. This CDR3 is built from 14 residues. The V end lost 0 bases, the J end lost 9 bases, and 12 bases lay between the germline ends. CDR3 residues: CASSLTGSFAEQFF. The CDR3 DNA reads TGTGCCAGCAGCTTAACGGGTAGCTTCGCTGAGCAGTTCTTC.